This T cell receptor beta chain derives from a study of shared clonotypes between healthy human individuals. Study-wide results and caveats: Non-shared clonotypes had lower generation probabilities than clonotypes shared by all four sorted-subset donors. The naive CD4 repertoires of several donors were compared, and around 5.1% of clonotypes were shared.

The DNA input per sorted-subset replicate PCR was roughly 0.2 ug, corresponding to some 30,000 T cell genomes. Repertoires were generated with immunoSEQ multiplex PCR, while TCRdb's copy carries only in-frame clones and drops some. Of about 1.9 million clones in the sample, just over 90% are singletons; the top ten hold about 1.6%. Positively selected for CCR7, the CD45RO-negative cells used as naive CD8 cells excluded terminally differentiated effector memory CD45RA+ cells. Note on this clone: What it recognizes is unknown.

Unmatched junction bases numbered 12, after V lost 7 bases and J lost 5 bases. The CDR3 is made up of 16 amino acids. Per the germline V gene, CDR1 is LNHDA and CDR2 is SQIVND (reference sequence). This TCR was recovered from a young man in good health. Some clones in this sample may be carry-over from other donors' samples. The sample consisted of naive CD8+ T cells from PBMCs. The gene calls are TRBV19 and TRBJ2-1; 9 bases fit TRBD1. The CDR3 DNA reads TGTGCCAGTAAAACCGAACAGGGGGCACCTAACAATGAGCAGTTCTTC. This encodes CASKTEQGAPNNEQFF.